The 11 T cell receptor beta chains below come from one sample, sequenced in a study of blood T cells in healthy people across ages. Combining a sample-barcoded 5' primer with a J-beta primer mix, a second PCR ran for 7 to 11 cycles. A single record per CDR3 protein comes from TCRdb applying MiXCR to the 5' RACE reads. The data hold about 1.4 million distinct CDR3 sequences, with approximately 59% observed a single time. Input material: blood. These receptors were collected from a man younger than 35 in good health.

This clonotype was observed a single time. The gene calls are TRBV28 and TRBJ2-1; no definite D call. The CDR3 spans 16 residues. Trimming removed 2 bases at V and 0 bases at J, with 11 bases between. The V gene's germline CDR1 is MDHEN and CDR2 SYDVKM. CDR3 amino acids: CASSLVLDPSYNEQFF. CDR3 bases: TGTGCCAGCAGTTTAGTGTTGGACCCCTCCTACAATGAGCAGTTCTTC.

The chain uses TRBV6-1 and TRBJ2-5; weak D call: TRBD2 (5 bases). V gave up 2 bases and J gave up 10 bases, with 11 bases separating them. The CDR3 runs to 12 residues. The germline CDR1 and CDR2 sequences are MNHNS and SASEGT. The CDR3 spells CASSESGRLQYF. The CDR3 nucleotides read TGTGCCAGCAGTGAAAGTGGGAGACTCCAGTACTTC.

This clonotype was found a few times. J is TRBJ2-1 and V is TRBV4-3; D is undetermined. CDR3 length: 13 amino acids. Germline CDR1 reads LGHNA; CDR2 reads YSLEER. Trimming cost V 0 bases and J 9 bases, with 9 bases left between them. The CDR3 region has the DNA TGCGCCAGCAGCCAAGATCATGGTGTTGAGCAGTTCTTC. This translates into CASSQDHGVEQFF.

The chain links TRBV12-3 or TRBV12-4 to TRBJ2-5; D is unresolved. The DNA end is more similar to TRBJ2-7, so the J call may be wrong. There are 12 residues in the CDR3. CDR3 residues: CASGIYLNEQYF. CDR3 bases: TGTGCCAGCGGTATCTACCTCAACGAGCAGTACTTC.

The chain is built from TRBV15 and TRBJ1-4, with D uncertain. The CDR3 length is 15 residues. Trimming removed 6 bases from V and 4 bases from J, with 15 bases in between. The germline gives CDR1 LNHNV, CDR2 YYDKDF (reference sequence). CDR3 loop: CATSQRAVHNEKLFF. In DNA, the CDR3 is TGTGCCACCAGTCAGAGAGCGGTCCATAATGAAAAACTGTTTTTT.

The V gene is TRBV4-1, the J gene TRBJ2-1; TRBD1 or TRBD2 may be the D gene (5 bases each). From germline, CDR1 is MGHRA and CDR2 YSYEKL. The CDR3 contains 14 residues. Trimming took 3 bases from V and 9 from J, leaving 15 bases between them. CDR3 DNA sequence: TGCGCCAGCAGCCATGGCCCGGGACCCCGTGAGCAGTTCTTC. The encoded protein is CASSHGPGPREQFF.

This clonotype was recorded a few times. The gene calls are TRBV4-1 and TRBJ1-1; possibly TRBD1 for D (5 bases). The CDR3 extends over 18 amino acids. CDR1 MGHRA and CDR2 YSYEKL come from the germline V gene. Trimming removed 0 bases at V and 4 bases at J, with 21 bases between. The CDR3 sequence: CASSQDWRVAGRGTEAFF. The CDR3, as DNA: TGCGCCAGCAGCCAAGATTGGCGGGTCGCAGGGCGGGGCACTGAAGCTTTCTTT.

The chain uses TRBV20-1 and TRBJ1-2, with 9 bases matching TRBD1. Trimming took 6 bases from V and 7 from J; bases not matched to a gene: 18. Germline V gene lookup returns CDR1 DFQATT and CDR2 SNEGSKA (reference sequence). There are 16 residues in the CDR3. This chain's CDR3 is CSADPKGQGPLGGYTF. The CDR3 DNA reads TGCAGTGCCGACCCCAAAGGACAGGGGCCTCTGGGTGGCTACACCTTC.

The genes are TRBV28 and TRBJ1-4; D gene ambiguous. The germline gives CDR1 MDHEN, CDR2 SYDVKM. Trimming stripped 7 bases from V and 5 bases from J, with 11 bases between. The length of the CDR3 is 13 residues. The CDR3 region has the DNA TGTGCCAGCACGAGGGAACTCAATGAAAAACTGTTTTTT. Its protein product is CASTRELNEKLFF.

J is TRBJ1-2 and V is TRBV29-1, with no clear D. Germline values: CDR1 SQVTM, CDR2 ANQGSEA. V lost 4 bases to trimming and J lost 8 bases, with 11 bases between them. The CDR3 is 11 amino acids. This chain's CDR3 is CSVATAEGYTF. The CDR3 DNA sequence: TGCAGCGTTGCGACCGCGGAGGGCTACACCTTC.

The count of this clonotype is one. The V gene is TRBV5-1, the J gene TRBJ2-5, with D possibly TRBD1 on 6 matching bases. The J call may be wrong; the DNA end is better matched by TRBJ2-7. Germline V gene lookup returns CDR1 SGHRS and CDR2 YFSETQ. The length of the CDR3 is 15 residues. DNA for the CDR3: TGCGCCAGCAGCTCACAGGGCCGCTCGAGCTACGAGCAGTACTTC. It is translated as CASSSQGRSSYEQYF.